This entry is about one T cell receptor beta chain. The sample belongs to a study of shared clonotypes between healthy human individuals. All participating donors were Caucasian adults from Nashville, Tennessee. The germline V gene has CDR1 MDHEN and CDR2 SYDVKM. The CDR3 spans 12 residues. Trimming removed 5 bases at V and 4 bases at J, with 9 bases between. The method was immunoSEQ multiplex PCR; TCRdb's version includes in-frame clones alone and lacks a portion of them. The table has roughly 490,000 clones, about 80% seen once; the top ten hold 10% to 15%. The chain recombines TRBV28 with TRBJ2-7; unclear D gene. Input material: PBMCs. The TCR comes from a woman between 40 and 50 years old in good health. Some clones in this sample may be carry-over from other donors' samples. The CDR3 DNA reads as TGTGCCAGCAGTGAGCAGAGATACGAGCAGTACTTC. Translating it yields CASSEQRYEQYF.